This TCR beta chain was recorded in a study of cytomegalovirus exposure and HLA in healthy donors. Germline assignment: CDR1 SGHRS and CDR2 YFSETQ. Trimming cost V 4 bases and J 4 bases; bases outside gene matches: 7. The CDR3 runs to 14 residues. As for the donors, each was a healthy bone marrow donor. 60 Vbeta and 13 Jbeta primers were used in PCR. Original processing methods: Later, tens of millions of unique TCR beta chains were counted in an analysis, and roughly 11 million of them were shared. The repertoire was sequenced with immunoSEQ multiplex PCR; TCRdb's copy has only in-frame clones and lacks some. V, J and clone size are those of that table, while D and trimming were read from the DNA. The table lists approximately 130,000 clones, less than 10% of them singletons, with about 6% in the top ten. Concerning this clone: Its antigen is not identified.

General study points: Immune exposure data for these donors was limited to CMV serostatus. Testing in vitro showed a few CMV-associated chains specific for CMV antigens.

The V call is TRBV5-1, the J call TRBJ2-7, with 8 positions matching TRBD1. The source material was PBMCs. This sequence was found in a woman aged 35 to 49 in good health and CMV-seropositive. Here the CDR3 reads CASSAGTGRYEQYF. The CDR3 bases are TGCGCCAGCAGCGCCGGGACAGGAAGATACGAGCAGTACTTC.